What follows are 15 T cell receptor beta chains derived from one specimen sequenced in a study of T cell changes during pregnancy in multiple sclerosis. Sequencing was performed with immunoSEQ multiplex PCR; in TCRdb, only in-frame clones are kept and a portion is missing. This sample yields 35,000 to 45,000 clones, of which just under 95% are seen a single time; about 8.3% belongs to the top ten. The specimen comprised CD8+ T cells from peripheral blood mononuclear cells, sampled in the third trimester of pregnancy. The origin of the receptors is a female donor with multiple sclerosis, enrolled in a pregnancy study.

V gene TRBV9 combines with J gene TRBJ2-2; 7 bases are a match to TRBD1. Germline-derived CDR1 and CDR2 are SGDLS and YYNGEE. CDR3 length: 16 residues. With V trimmed by 0 bases and J by 2 bases, 4 bases remained unmatched. This CDR3 reads CASSVGWDRNTGELFF. CDR3 nucleotide sequence: TGTGCCAGCAGCGTAGGGTGGGACAGAAACACCGGGGAGCTGTTTTTT. The full variable domain, completed using reference TRBV9 and TRBJ2-2, is DSGVTQTPKHLITATGQRVTLRCSPRSGDLSVYWYQQSLDQGLQFLIQYYNGEERAKGNILERFSAQQFPDLHSELNLSSLELGDSALYFCASSVGWDRNTGELFFGEGSRLTVL.

The V and J genes are TRBV27 and TRBJ1-6; D remains unclear. Looked up from germline, CDR1 is MNHEY and CDR2 is SMNVEV (reference sequence). This CDR3 has 15 amino acids. V was cut by 8 bases and J by 5 bases, with 16 bases left in between. CDR3 residues: CASGRAARDNSPLHF. DNA of the CDR3: TGTGCCAGCGGGAGAGCAGCCAGAGATAATTCACCCCTCCACTTT.

The rearrangement uses TRBV11-2 and TRBJ2-3; 12 nucleotides agree with TRBD2. This CDR3 is built from 18 residues. Germline V gene sequence: CDR1 SGHAT, CDR2 FQNNGV. J gave up 2 bases and V 2 bases, and 8 bases lay outside the gene matches. CDR3 protein: CASSLRVTSGGPTDTQYF. The CDR3 DNA sequence: TGTGCCAGCAGCTTAAGGGTGACTAGCGGGGGTCCCACAGATACGCAGTATTTT.

The J gene is TRBJ2-7, the V gene TRBV11-3; no firm D call. The CDR3 runs 14 residues. The V gene's germline CDR1 is SGHNT and CDR2 YENEEA. Trimming took 5 bases from V and 0 from J, leaving 11 bases between them. The CDR3 sequence: CASSESGSSYEQYF. In nucleotides, the CDR3 is TGTGCCAGCAGCGAGTCGGGTAGCTCCTACGAGCAGTACTTC.

The rearrangement uses TRBV23-1 and TRBJ2-5, with 10 bases fitting TRBD2. TRBV23-1 is classed as an ORF, of uncertain function. CDR3 length: 13 amino acids. J was trimmed by 2 bases and V by 9 bases; bases with no gene match: 3. The CDR3 nucleotides are TGCGCCAGGACTAGCGGGCATCAAGAGACCCAGTACTTC. It encodes CARTSGHQETQYF.

The chain uses TRBV7-8 and TRBJ2-6, with unresolved D. The CDR3 contains 16 residues. V lost 4 bases and J lost 4, with 14 bases in between. Germline values: CDR1 SGHVS, CDR2 FQNEAQ. CDR3 in DNA: TGTGCCAGCAGCTCAGACCAGGTGGTAGGGGCCAACGTCCTGACTTTC. Protein product: CASSSDQVVGANVLTF.

V is TRBV5-6 and J is TRBJ2-7; D unresolved. This CDR3 spans 12 amino acids. Germline values: CDR1 SGHDT, CDR2 YYEEEE. Between the trimmed V and J ends, which lost 4 bases and 6 bases, there was a span of 11 bases. The CDR3 DNA reads as TGTGCCAGCAGCGTATCTTCGTTCGAGCAGTACTTC. Translation: CASSVSSFEQYF.

This rearrangement joins TRBV6-5 to TRBJ1-5; 7 nucleotides line up with TRBD1. With V trimmed by 6 bases and J by 5 bases, 4 bases remained unmatched. There are 13 residues in the CDR3. The germline gives CDR1 MNHEY, CDR2 SVGAGI. This CDR3 reads CASSYTGDQPQHF. CDR3 nucleotides: TGTGCCAGCAGCTACACAGGGGATCAGCCCCAGCATTTT.

V is TRBV6-5 and J is TRBJ2-1, with D perhaps TRBD2 (6 bases). V dropped 9 bases and J dropped 9 bases, with 18 bases sitting between them. CDR1 and CDR2 (germline): MNHEY, SVGAGI. The CDR3 has 13 amino acids. CDR3: CASRRQGGAEQFF. Here the CDR3 DNA reads TGTGCCAGTAGGCGGCAGGGCGGGGCTGAGCAGTTCTTC.

The chain joins TRBV13 to TRBJ1-3; 9 bases map to TRBD1. The CDR3 extends over 16 amino acids. V lost 0 bases and J lost 4; bases outside the gene matches: 4. The germline CDR1 and CDR2 sequences are PRHDT and FYEKMQ (reference sequence). CDR3 nucleotides: TGTGCCAGCAGCTTAGGACAGGGGGCGCGGGGAAACACCATATATTTT. It translates to CASSLGQGARGNTIYF.

This chain connects TRBV5-6 to TRBJ1-2, with 7 bases lining up with TRBD1. The J segment lost 8 bases and the V segment lost 6 bases, leaving 4 bases of the junction unmatched. This CDR3 region has 11 residues. Looked up from germline, CDR1 is SGHDT and CDR2 is YYEEEE. The CDR3, as DNA: TGTGCCAGCACCGGGACAGCCGGCTACACCTTC. Protein: CASTGTAGYTF.

This chain links TRBV7-3 with TRBJ1-6, with 10 bases matching TRBD1. Germline lookup yields CDR1 SGHTA and CDR2 FQGTGA. This CDR3 comprises 17 residues. V was pared by 2 bases and J by 8 bases, with 9 bases of the junction left unmatched. CDR3 amino acids: CASSLLGQGPDDSPLHF. The CDR3 nucleotides read TGTGCCAGCAGCTTATTGGGACAGGGGCCCGATGATTCACCCCTCCACTTT.

The chain couples TRBV21-1 to TRBJ2-1; no DNA check was done on the table's D call, TRBD2. TRBV21-1 is a pseudogene. CDR3 length equals 18 residues. The CDR3 region has the DNA TGTGCCAGCAGCAAAGGAAGGGCTAGCGGGGGGGCAGGCGATGAGCAGTTCTTC. Protein sequence: CASSKGRASGGAGDEQFF.

CDR3 nucleotide sequence: TGTGCCAGCTCACCACCAGGGGTTAATGAGCAGTTCTTC. Amino acids: CASSPPGVNEQFF. The rearrangement uses TRBV18 and TRBJ2-1, with D tentatively TRBD1 (5 bases). Deletions cut 0 bases from V and 7 bases from J, with 7 bases between. Germline V gives CDR1 KGHSH, CDR2 LQKENI. The CDR3 contains 13 residues.

V and J are TRBV14 and TRBJ1-2; weak D call: TRBD1 (5 bases). V lost 2 bases and J lost 3, with 10 bases in between. The CDR3 consists of 14 residues. Germline V gene data show CDR1 as SGHDN and CDR2 as FVKESK. Written as DNA, the CDR3 is TGTGCCAGCAGCCAAAGGCCGGGGGACTATGGCTACACCTTC. Encoded protein: CASSQRPGDYGYTF.